Only one count was recorded for the clone carrying this T cell receptor (beta chain). The sample comes from a study of T cell changes during pregnancy in multiple sclerosis. Sequenced by immunoSEQ multiplex PCR; TCRdb stores in-frame clones only, minus some. The repertoire holds fewer than 95,000 clones, with around 93% as singletons. This CDR3 is 16 amino acids long. V was shortened by 0 bases and J by 1 base, with 10 bases between the two germline ends. Germline V gene lookup returns CDR1 MNHEY and CDR2 SMNVEV (reference sequence). This TCR was sampled from a female donor with multiple sclerosis, enrolled in a pregnancy study. The sample consisted of peripheral blood, taken in the third trimester of pregnancy. The chain combines TRBV27 with TRBJ2-1; no firm D call. This CDR3 reads CASSLSPGLSYNEQFF. The CDR3 coding sequence is TGTGCCAGCAGTTTATCGCCAGGCCTTTCCTACAATGAGCAGTTCTTC.